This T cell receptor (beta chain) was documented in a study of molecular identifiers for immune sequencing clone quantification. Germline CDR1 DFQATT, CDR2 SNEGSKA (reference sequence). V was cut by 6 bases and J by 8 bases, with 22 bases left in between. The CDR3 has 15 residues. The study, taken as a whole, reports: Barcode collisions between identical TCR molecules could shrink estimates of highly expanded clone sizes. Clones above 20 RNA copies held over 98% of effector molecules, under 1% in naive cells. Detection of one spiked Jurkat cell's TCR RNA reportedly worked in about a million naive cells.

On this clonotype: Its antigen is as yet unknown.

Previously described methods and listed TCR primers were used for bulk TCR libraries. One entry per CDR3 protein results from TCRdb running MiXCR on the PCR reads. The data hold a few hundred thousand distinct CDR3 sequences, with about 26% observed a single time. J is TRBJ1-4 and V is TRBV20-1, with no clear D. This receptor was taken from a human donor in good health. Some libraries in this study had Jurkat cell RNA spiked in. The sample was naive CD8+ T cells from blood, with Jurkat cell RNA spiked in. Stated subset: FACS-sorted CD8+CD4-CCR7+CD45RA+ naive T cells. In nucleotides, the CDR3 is TGCAGTGCCCACAACCTCGGCACGAGTGACGAAAAACTGTTTTTT. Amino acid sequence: CSAHNLGTSDEKLFF.